The rows below give T cell receptor beta chains drawn from one sample of a study of radiotherapy plus CTLA-4 blockade in lung cancer. Repertoires were generated with immunoSEQ multiplex PCR, while TCRdb's copy carries only in-frame clones and drops some. The profile covers some 90,000 clones, with 75% to 90% appearing a single time and 0.82% taken by the ten largest. Sequencing used peripheral blood, obtained from a patient treated with radiotherapy plus ipilimumab. These receptors were collected from a human donor with non-small cell lung cancer who had stable disease on radiotherapy plus ipilimumab. CDR3s include the opening cysteine and the closing phenylalanine or tryptophan. Each record gives: D gene, V gene, clone size, J gene, CDR3 protein, CDR3 DNA. The D gene is left open where the match is weak. A row's size may be missing; if present it is once, few, many or a size class.

D: -; V: TRBV25-1; size: -; J: TRBJ2-2; CDR3: CASSDNLVGHYTGELFF; DNA: TGTGCCAGCAGTGACAATTTAGTAGGACATTACACCGGGGAGCTGTTTTTT
D: -; V: TRBV6-1; size: -; J: TRBJ1-1; CDR3: CASSEKGGITEAFF; DNA: TGTGCCAGCAGTGAAAAGGGTGGGATCACTGAAGCTTTCTTT
D: -; V: TRBV21-1; size: -; J: TRBJ2-5; CDR3: CASSKDSSTPMTGVMKTQYF; DNA: TGTGCCAGCAGCAAAGACTCTTCCACCCCTATGACAGGGGTTATGAAGACCCAGTACTTC
D: -; V: TRBV6-5; size: few; J: TRBJ2-5; CDR3: CASSSRGGSWETQYF; DNA: TGTGCCAGCAGCTCCAGGGGAGGAAGTTGGGAGACCCAGTACTTC
D: -; V: TRBV5-4; size: -; J: TRBJ2-3; CDR3: CASTQGGGAPDTQYF; DNA: TGTGCCAGCACCCAAGGGGGCGGGGCCCCAGATACGCAGTATTTT
D: TRBD2; V: TRBV5-4; size: -; J: TRBJ2-1; CDR3: CASSAGLDYNEQFF; DNA: TGTGCCAGCAGCGCGGGACTAGACTACAATGAGCAGTTCTTC
D: -; V: TRBV28; size: once; J: TRBJ1-5; CDR3: CASSISSSNQPQHF; DNA: TGTGCCAGCAGTATATCTTCTAGCAATCAGCCCCAGCATTTT
D: TRBD1; V: TRBV12-5; size: once; J: TRBJ2-2; CDR3: CASGSQTGGSGELFF; DNA: TGTGCTAGTGGTTCACAGACAGGGGGCTCCGGGGAGCTGTTTTTT
D: -; V: TRBV29-1; size: -; J: TRBJ2-3; CDR3: CSVVRDADTQYF; DNA: TGCAGCGTTGTTAGGGACGCAGATACGCAGTATTTT
D: -; V: TRBV10-2; size: -; J: TRBJ2-1; CDR3: CASRSGPAGANEQFF; DNA: TGCGCCAGCAGGTCGGGGCCAGCAGGGGCGAATGAGCAGTTCTTC
D: -; V: TRBV11-2; size: -; J: TRBJ1-1; CDR3: CASSVGAGAARTEAFF; DNA: TGTGCCAGCAGCGTGGGGGCGGGGGCCGCGCGCACTGAAGCTTTCTTT
D: -; V: TRBV4-2; size: -; J: TRBJ2-4; CDR3: CASSPLSQGDAKNIQYF; DNA: TGTGCCAGCAGCCCTCTGTCGCAGGGTGACGCCAAAAACATTCAGTACTTC
D: TRBD1; V: TRBV7-3; size: -; J: TRBJ2-2; CDR3: CASSLSPGGKTGELFF; DNA: TGTGCCAGCAGCTTAAGTCCAGGGGGCAAAACCGGGGAGCTGTTTTTT